This TCR beta chain was sequenced during a study of shared clonotypes between healthy human individuals. Study-wide results and limits: The sharing of roughly 5% of naive CD4 clonotypes was seen across a few donors.

Profiling relied on immunoSEQ multiplex PCR, and the TCRdb table lists in-frame clones only, not all of them. The sample holds about 1.5 million clones; more than 95% are singletons and the top ten take approximately 1.1%. V was clipped by 4 bases and J by 0 bases, with 7 bases between them. This CDR3 comprises 14 residues. In germline, CDR1 is KGHSH, CDR2 LQKENI. Comments on this clone: The antigen is unknown.

Sequenced material: naive CD4+ T cells sorted from blood. As for subset: CD45RA+ positively selected. This receptor was taken from a man aged 25-45 years in good health. The V and J genes are TRBV18 and TRBJ1-5; D unclear. Written as DNA, the CDR3 is TGTGCCAGCTCACAGACGTATAGCAATCAGCCCCAGCATTTT. Encoded protein: CASSQTYSNQPQHF.